This T cell receptor beta chain emerged from a study of blood T cell repertoires in COVID-19. CDR3 length: 16 amino acids. With 5 bases clipped from V and 8 bases from J, the junction kept 15 bases outside the gene matches. Germline V gene sequence: CDR1 SEHNR, CDR2 FQNEAQ (reference sequence). Participant age was roughly 18 to 100 years, and participants resided in fewer than 30 US areas. Participant-given clinical history determined each cohort assignment. Before being deemed recovered, Cohort 3 donors had two negative PCRs, clearance, or symptom resolution. Clones were sequenced by immunoSEQ multiplex PCR, and TCRdb holds only the in-frame ones, with some missing. Of about 200,000 clones listed, more than 65% were seen once; the top ten hold roughly 7%.

The V call is TRBV7-9, the J call TRBJ1-2; TRBD1 matches at 9 bases. This TCR came from a man aged 35-49 years who had recovered from COVID-19. Sequences were obtained from PBMCs or T cells enriched from blood (not recorded which). The CDR3 here is CASSPPIDRGTSGYTF. The DNA for the CDR3 is TGTGCCAGCAGCCCCCCAATCGACAGGGGGACGTCCGGCTACACCTTC.